This record covers a single TCR beta chain. Its antigen remains unidentified. No much larger clone exists at a distance of one base, and base qualities are not known. The TCR beta CDR3 regions were amplified from RNA transcripts. The first round of RT-PCR for the TCR CDR3 was performed with the HTBI primer set and the Qiagen OneStep RT-PCR kit. A second multiplex PCR round built the libraries, followed by size selection and purification. Paired-end sequencing of the libraries was performed with 100 bp reads on an Illumina HiSeq2000. Under the source paper's analysis protocol: SOAPnuke was used to process the raw data, removing reads that contained adapters or uncalled bases, had a mean Phred below 15, or lacked an exact match to the constant primer or identifier. COPE v1.2.5 was used to merge high-quality paired reads, and clonotypes were defined as unique nucleotide sequences. Clonotypes were aligned to IMGT TRBV, TRBD and TRBJ reference segments using MiTCR v1.1. Only V-J combinations with frequency above 0.0001, covering approximately 99% of repertoires, were analysed. The TCS score was defined as F50 (clonal expansion) divided by E x V (chaos), with BLOSUM62-based TCRdist calculated between CDR3 peptides within each V-J. Welch's t-statistics and random forest reduced around 550 V-J features to about 13, which were used in a naive Bayes classifier (R e1071). TCRdb passed the public sequencing reads through fastp at Q25 and MiXCR, retaining productive beta sequences. Rows matching on CDR3 protein sequence are summarized as one entry with the most common DNA and genes. TCRdb, rather than the study authors, made the V and J calls. The sample yields some 360,000 distinct CDR3 sequences; approximately 14% were counted once. The ten largest clones capture approximately 10% of the sample.

The CDR3 sequence holds 13 residues, the cysteine and phenylalanine included. Just CDR3 DNA is preserved here, 39 bases in frame from base 1. V lost 7 bases and J lost 1 base; the stretch between them is 10 bases long. The germline V gene (reference sequence) supplies CDR1 LNHDA and CDR2 SQIVND. The data are from a study of T cells in Graves' hyperthyroidism and ophthalmopathy (dated by TCRdb to between 2019 and 2020). Background on the whole study: Peripheral blood was collected at initial diagnosis, before any treatment. TCR V-J signatures able to tell the groups apart were searched for in a discovery cohort of 95 to 100 patients, of whom roughly 42 had Graves' ophthalmopathy and about 60 had stable Graves' hyperthyroidism. After blood sampling, hyperthyroidism patients were treated with methimazole at a starting dose of 30 mg daily, and ophthalmopathy patients were treated with high-dose intravenous methylprednisolone. According to the paper, TCR Vbeta CDR3 sequencing was carried out on more than 120 peripheral blood samples, which came from 40 to 45 ophthalmopathy, roughly 75 hyperthyroidism and approximately 17 progressor patients. Prospective prediction of ophthalmopathy was tested in an independent validation cohort of 18 to 20 hyperthyroidism patients and 17 patients who later progressed to ophthalmopathy. Thyroid tissue and blood T-cell repertoires from about six Graves' hyperthyroidism patients were also compared in the study. The roughly 90 discovery patients were divided at random into training and test sets in a 7:3 ratio. Here is what the overall study found, with its caveats: No statistical method was used to fix the sample size in advance, and group allocation was not hidden from the investigators. Most expanded thyroid clonotypes (frequency above 0.001) were also detected in blood, a finding suggesting that blood repertoires may reflect thyroid immune responses. In validation, progression to ophthalmopathy was predicted by the model with more than 65% sensitivity and around 75% specificity, a median of approximately 6.5 months before onset. A model built on a 13 V-J signature distinguished ophthalmopathy from stable hyperthyroidism, reaching roughly 88% sensitivity and around 81% specificity in cross-validation and 80%/75% in testing.

Stable Graves' hyperthyroidism was defined as the absence of progression to ophthalmopathy over 18 months of follow-up. Hyperthyroidism patients were newly diagnosed, with disease duration under 2 months, and aged 18 to 65 years. Exclusion was applied to patients with uncontrolled infections, other autoimmune diseases, pregnancy or lactation. Diagnoses were established on the basis of clinical symptoms, serum thyroxine and TRAb, thyroid ultrasound, and orbital computed tomography. Ficoll-Paque density gradient centrifugation was used to isolate PBMCs from about 10 ml of fresh peripheral blood. Total RNA was extracted with Trizol reagent, and quality was checked on an Agilent 2100 Bioanalyzer.

The chain is made from TRBV19 and TRBJ1-1; the D gene assignment is ambiguous. Sample: blood. The receptor's source is a woman aged 60-70 years with Graves' hyperthyroidism. The CDR3 is CASTPSRNTEAFF. Read as DNA, the sequence is TGTGCCAGTACCCCCTCGAGGAACACTGAAGCTTTCTTT.